This T cell receptor beta chain was obtained from a study of human T cells and chemical hapten exposure (dated by TCRdb to 2020 to 2022). Regarding the research as a whole: For sensitization, 2% DPC in acetone was applied to a 2 cm by 2 cm area of upper inner arm skin. The patient cohort, mostly female, included alopecia areata with under or over 50% scalp involvement, alopecia totalis and alopecia universalis. Patients additionally received weekly therapeutic DPC doses to the scalp throughout the roughly 25-week study period. Libraries were pooled for sequencing, and variation in per-sample TCR yields was attributed mainly to small differences in library volumes within the pool. Patch testing was performed on the upper back with Finn chambers containing 0.01% DPC, and the patch tests were scored after 6 days according to International Contact Dermatitis Research Group standards. Nearly 30 alopecia patients gave blood for TCR sequencing at one to four time points (pre-sensitization, 2, 6 and 24 weeks). Blood samples were taken from patients before sensitization (week 0) and then at 2, 6 and about 24 weeks after DPC sensitization. In alopecia patients, the study followed how the peripheral blood TCR repertoire changed in vivo over primary and secondary sensitization to diphenylcyclopropenone (DPC), a hapten.

This specimen's time point label, interpreted: pre-sensitization, week 0. In light of the paper, this sample's treatment or condition label describes: therapeutic diphenylcyclopropenone sensitization with weekly scalp DPC. Blood at each patch-test visit was drawn before the patch test was applied. Patients were considered eligible if aged 18 to 70, diagnosed with alopecia and deemed suitable for DPC therapy, and patients were excluded if pregnant. Unfractionated whole blood was collected in Tempus Blood RNA tubes, and total RNA was extracted from that blood. The germline V gene specifies KGHSH as CDR1 and LQKENI as CDR2. There are 15 amino acids in the CDR3, from cysteine to phenylalanine inclusive. Solely the CDR3 DNA is kept, with 45 bases framed from the first base. The V and J ends are trimmed by 2 bases and 6 bases, leaving 15 bases between them. Libraries were built with RACE. Reads for this sample came from a NextSeq 500. Library preparation attached unique molecular identifiers to individual cDNA molecules for quantitative, reproducible TCR counting. From each blood RNA sample, both TCR alpha and TCR beta chains were sequenced. Per the original workflow: Samples had a median of roughly 100,000 TCRs, with a range from roughly 23,224 to 700,000. The Decombinator software suite was used to annotate the V, J and CDR3 of the TCR reads. For PS versus PT1 abundance plots, all samples were subsampled to the same number of TCRs (28,000). Expanded TCRs were defined as absent before sensitization and observed at least eight times at the 2-week time point. TCRdb trimmed public reads at Q25 via fastp, called clones via MiXCR and kept in-frame beta chains. Every distinct CDR3 protein forms one entry, paired with its most common genes and DNA. These V and J calls originate from TCRdb's pipeline instead of the authors' own analysis. The sample table shows 180,000 or so distinct CDR3 sequences, and just under 30% are seen once. Approximately 3% of the sample is in the top ten clones.

This clonotype was detected a few times. This clone's antigen is unknown. The sample holds no much larger clone one base away, and base qualities are not on file. General study outcomes and caveats: Patch test score was positively correlated with the number of PT1 expanded TCRs, with significance at thresholds 8, 16 and 32 but not at 4. Alopecia, a presumed autoimmune disease, was present in all patients, so the immune response of the patients might differ from that of healthy individuals. Compared with pre-sensitization or healthy control sets, expanded TCRs formed significantly more large CDR3 similarity clusters, which is consistent with antigen-driven responses. Repeated subsampling changed both the strength of the expansion versus patch-test correlation and the threshold at which the correlation became significant. DPC sensitization did not change how many TCRs were above 1 in 1000 frequency, and no evidence was found of alterations in global repertoire structure.

Sequences were derived from whole blood, sampled in connection with sensitization to the hapten diphenylcyclopropenone (DPC). The chain is assembled from TRBV18 and TRBJ2-3; too little of a D gene remains to name it. This TCR came from a woman aged 25 to 45 with alopecia areata. Some clones in this sample may be carry-over from other donors' samples. For the CDR3, the sequence is CASSPGLGLSDTQYF. The DNA reads as follows: TGTGCCAGCTCACCAGGGCTAGGGTTGTCTGATACGCAGTATTTT.